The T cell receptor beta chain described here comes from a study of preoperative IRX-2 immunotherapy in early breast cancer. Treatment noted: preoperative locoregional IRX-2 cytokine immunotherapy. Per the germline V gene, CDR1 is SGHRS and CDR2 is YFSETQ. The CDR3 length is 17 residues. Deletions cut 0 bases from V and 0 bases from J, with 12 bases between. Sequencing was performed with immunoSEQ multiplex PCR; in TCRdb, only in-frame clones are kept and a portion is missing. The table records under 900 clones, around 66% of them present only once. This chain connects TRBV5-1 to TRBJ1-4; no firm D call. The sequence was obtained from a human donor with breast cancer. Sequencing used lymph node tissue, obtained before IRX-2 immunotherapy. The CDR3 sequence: CASSLAMGSATNEKLFF. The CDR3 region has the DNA TGCGCCAGCAGCTTGGCCATGGGGTCGGCAACTAATGAAAAACTGTTTTTT.